These 32 T cell receptor beta chains were sequenced from one sample in a study of blood T cell repertoires in COVID-19. Sequencing was performed with immunoSEQ multiplex PCR; in TCRdb, only in-frame clones are kept and a portion is missing. This sample has 200,000 or so clones, with approximately 91% found just once. The material sequenced was peripheral blood. The source of these receptors is a man aged 50 to 59 with COVID-19, enrolled during active disease.

The chain couples TRBV18 to TRBJ1-1; 10 bases agree with TRBD1. V shed 6 bases, J shed 5 bases, and the junction held 9 bases outside the gene matches. This CDR3 is 15 amino acids long. Germline V lookup: CDR1 KGHSH, CDR2 LQKENI. The CDR3 protein is CASSLKTGGFTEAFF. The CDR3, as DNA: TGTGCCAGCTCCCTCAAGACAGGGGGCTTTACTGAAGCTTTCTTT.

The chain employs TRBV5-1 and TRBJ2-1; D is unclear. The CDR3 has 16 residues. The V and J ends lost 0 bases and 0 bases respectively, with 10 bases between them. Germline V gene lookup returns CDR1 SGHRS and CDR2 YFSETQ. The CDR3 loop reads CASSLVPESSYNEQFF. In DNA form, the CDR3 reads TGCGCCAGCAGCTTGGTGCCGGAGAGCTCCTACAATGAGCAGTTCTTC.

V is TRBV6-4 and J is TRBJ2-3; the match to TRBD2 covers 10 bases. The CDR3 is 15 residues long. The V and J ends lost 2 bases and 6 bases, in that order; junction bases with no gene match: 5. The germline gives CDR1 MRHNA, CDR2 SNTAGT. This CDR3 reads CASSDGLAGADTQYF. DNA of the CDR3: TGTGCCAGCAGTGACGGCCTAGCGGGAGCCGATACGCAGTATTTT.

CDR3 nucleotide sequence: TGTGCCAGTAGTATCCTAGCGGGAGGACCAGATACGCAGTATTTT. Its translation: CASSILAGGPDTQYF. The chain links TRBV19 to TRBJ2-3; 11 bases match TRBD2. The V gene end was trimmed by 3 bases and the J gene end by 4 bases; junction bases not matched to a gene: 3. This CDR3 is built from 15 residues. The germline V gene has CDR1 LNHDA and CDR2 SQIVND (reference sequence).

The V call is TRBV9, the J call TRBJ1-6; D remains unclear. The CDR3 has 14 residues. From germline, CDR1 is SGDLS and CDR2 YYNGEE. Trimming cost V 0 bases and J 9 bases, with 10 bases left between them. The CDR3 region is CASSVGVTVSPLHF. CDR3 DNA sequence: TGTGCCAGCAGCGTAGGGGTTACAGTTTCACCCCTCCACTTT.

With regard to this clone: Other DNA sequences of this sample code for an identical CDR3. The V and J genes are TRBV5-1 and TRBJ2-5; unclear D gene. The germline V gene encodes CDR1 SGHRS and CDR2 YFSETQ. Trimming cost V 3 bases and J 5 bases, with 8 bases left between them. The CDR3 has 12 amino acids. As DNA, the CDR3 is TGCGCCAGCAGCTCCAGTCAGGAGACCCAGTACTTC. It encodes CASSSSQETQYF.

V usage is TRBV7-9 and J usage is TRBJ2-5; 8 bases are a match to TRBD1. The V gene end was trimmed by 6 bases and the J gene end by 3 bases; junction bases not matched to a gene: 3. Germline V CDR1 and CDR2: SEHNR, FQNEAQ (reference sequence). This CDR3 has 13 amino acids. The CDR3 DNA follows: TGTGCCAGCAGGTCGACAGGGGAAGAGACCCAGTACTTC. Amino acids: CASRSTGEETQYF.

The chain uses TRBV19 and TRBJ2-5; TRBD1 is a possible D gene (5 bases). CDR3 length: 14 residues. The V end lost 6 bases, the J end lost 4 bases, and 15 bases lay between the germline ends. Germline lookup yields CDR1 LNHDA and CDR2 SQIVND (reference sequence). The DNA for the CDR3 is TGTGCCAGTAGAGAGCAGGGATTTGGAGAGACCCAGTACTTC. As protein: CASREQGFGETQYF.

The genes are TRBV6-2 or TRBV6-3 and TRBJ2-3; 8 bases match TRBD1. The CDR3 runs 16 residues. Unmatched junction bases numbered 10, after V lost 5 bases and J lost 3 bases. In germline, CDR1 is MNHEY, CDR2 SVGEGT. The CDR3 protein is CASSTTTGGWTDTQYF. The CDR3, as DNA: TGTGCCAGCAGTACCACCACAGGGGGATGGACAGATACGCAGTATTTT.

The chain carries TRBV6-2 or TRBV6-3 and TRBJ1-4, with 8 bases that match TRBD1. Trimming cost V 4 bases and J 7 bases; bases outside gene matches: 11. The germline V gene has CDR1 MNHEY and CDR2 SVGEGT. The CDR3 loop spans 16 amino acids. CDR3 in amino acids: CASSSGDRGLVEKLFF. In nucleotides, the CDR3 is TGTGCCAGCAGTTCCGGCGACAGGGGATTGGTTGAAAAACTGTTTTTT.

This chain links TRBV29-1 with TRBJ2-4, with 7 bases identical to TRBD2. Trimming took 3 bases from V and 0 from J; bases not matched to a gene: 11. The germline gives CDR1 SQVTM, CDR2 ANQGSEA. There are 17 residues in the CDR3. The CDR3, as DNA: TGCAGCGTTGATTTGAGTGCGACGGGGGGAGCCAAAAACATTCAGTACTTC. It translates to CSVDLSATGGAKNIQYF.

The rearrangement uses TRBV9 and TRBJ1-6; D is undetermined. CDR1 is SGDLS, CDR2 YYNGEE, per germline. CDR3 length: 16 residues. Trimming took 0 bases from V and 9 from J, leaving 16 bases between them. CDR3 loop: CASSVGRQRSGSPLHF. In DNA, the CDR3 is TGTGCCAGCAGCGTAGGTCGGCAGCGGAGTGGTTCACCCCTCCACTTT.

The chain recombines TRBV15 with TRBJ2-3; TRBD1 agrees at 8 bases. V trimming: 6 bases; J trimming: 1 base; junction bases outside the gene matches: 9. CDR1 is LNHNV and CDR2 is YYDKDF in the germline V gene (reference sequence). This CDR3 has 16 amino acids. CDR3 in amino acids: CATSKKRGQGTDTQYF. The CDR3, as DNA: TGTGCCACCAGTAAGAAGAGGGGACAGGGCACAGATACGCAGTATTTT.

This chain uses TRBV20-1 with TRBJ1-2, with a weak D call TRBD1 (5 bases). The CDR3 has 11 amino acids. Germline assignment: CDR1 DFQATT and CDR2 SNEGSKA (reference sequence). Trimming took 6 bases from V and 7 from J, leaving 12 bases between them. CDR3 DNA: TGCAGTGCCAGGGCCGGGAGTGGCTACACCTTC. Translation gives CSARAGSGYTF.

The CDR3 sequence: CASSLEGRGYEQYF. The CDR3 region has the DNA TGCGCCAGCAGCTTGGAGGGCAGGGGTTACGAGCAGTACTTC. The rearrangement joins TRBV5-1 to TRBJ2-7, with D perhaps TRBD1 (6 bases). This CDR3 is built from 14 residues. Looked up from germline, CDR1 is SGHRS and CDR2 is YFSETQ. V dropped 0 bases and J dropped 4 bases, with 11 bases sitting between them.

V gene TRBV11-1 combines with J gene TRBJ1-6; no clear D. CDR1 is SGHAT and CDR2 is FQDESV in the germline V gene (reference sequence). The V and J ends lost 1 base and 13 bases respectively, with 8 bases between them. The CDR3 is 12 amino acids. This CDR3 is CASSLVGGPLHF. DNA for the CDR3: TGTGCCAGCAGCTTAGTTGGCGGGCCCCTCCACTTT.

CDR3 nucleotide sequence: TGTGCCAGCAGCTTCCGAGCGGGCTTAACCTACAATGAGCAGTTCTTC. This sequence encodes CASSFRAGLTYNEQFF. V and J are TRBV7-3 and TRBJ2-1; weak D call: TRBD2 (6 bases). V lost 3 bases and J lost 2, with 14 bases in between. This CDR3 is built from 16 residues. Germline V gene lookup returns CDR1 SGHTA and CDR2 FQGTGA. Based on the CDR3 plus reference TRBV7-3 and TRBJ2-1, the full variable domain is GAGVSQTPSNKVTEKGKYVELRCDPISGHTALYWYRQSLGQGPEFLIYFQGTGAADDSGLPNDRFFAVRPEGSVSTLKIQRTERGDSAVYLCASSFRAGLTYNEQFFGPGTRLTVL.

The chain is built from TRBV28 and TRBJ2-1; possible D gene TRBD1, 6 bases. Germline V gene lookup returns CDR1 MDHEN and CDR2 SYDVKM. The V and J ends lost 5 bases and 5 bases respectively, with 16 bases between them. This CDR3 is built from 15 residues. CDR3 DNA sequence: TGTGCCAGCAGTCGTCCTCCCCAGGGGAACAATGAGCAGTTCTTC. Translation gives CASSRPPQGNNEQFF.

The chain joins TRBV28 to TRBJ1-5; D might be TRBD1 (5 bases). CDR1 MDHEN and CDR2 SYDVKM come from the germline V gene. Trimming shortened V by 6 bases and J by 4 bases, and 13 bases separated the two germline ends. There are 14 residues in the CDR3. In DNA form, the CDR3 reads TGTGCCAGCAGCCCCAGGGTAGGAAATCAGCCCCAGCATTTT. Translated: CASSPRVGNQPQHF.

The CDR3 DNA sequence: TGTGCCAGCAAGGGGGCTGGGGAAGAGACCCAGTACTTC. It yields the protein CASKGAGEETQYF. The rearrangement links TRBV12-3 or TRBV12-4 to TRBJ2-5, with 7 bases that match TRBD1. Trimming at V came to 7 bases and at J to 3 bases, leaving 5 bases not matched to a gene. The CDR3 runs 13 residues.

The CDR3 is CSVDVGGGYEQYF. For the CDR3, the DNA is TGCAGCGTTGATGTGGGCGGAGGCTACGAGCAGTACTTC. V is TRBV29-1 and J is TRBJ2-7; possibly TRBD2 for D (5 bases). The CDR3 has 13 amino acids. Germline CDR1 and CDR2: SQVTM and ANQGSEA. V dropped 3 bases and J dropped 3 bases, with 12 bases sitting between them.

This clone was picked up one time. The V gene is TRBV7-9, the J gene TRBJ1-3, with D unresolved. The CDR3 runs to 14 residues. Germline CDR1 and CDR2: SEHNR and FQNEAQ (reference sequence). V was shortened by 1 base and J by 0 bases, with 4 bases between the two germline ends. CDR3 protein: CASSLESSGNTIYF. The DNA for the CDR3 is TGTGCCAGCAGCTTAGAGAGCTCTGGAAACACCATATATTTT.

The chain couples TRBV28 to TRBJ2-5, with 7 bases aligning to TRBD2. There are 17 residues in the CDR3. Germline assignment: CDR1 MDHEN and CDR2 SYDVKM. Trimming cost V 2 bases and J 4 bases; bases outside gene matches: 13. CDR3 in DNA: TGTGCCAGCAGTTTAGCTGGGGGACTACGTTCCGGAGAGACCCAGTACTTC. It codes for CASSLAGGLRSGETQYF.

The rearrangement joins TRBV3-1 (or the pseudogene TRBV3-2) to TRBJ1-1; 7 bases are shared with TRBD1. CDR3 length: 14 amino acids. Trimming removed 4 bases from V and 3 bases from J; junction bases left unmatched: 5. Germline CDR1 is LGHDT and CDR2 is YNNKEL (reference sequence). CDR3 sequence: CASSLMTGYTEAFF. The CDR3 nucleotides read TGTGCCAGCAGCCTCATGACAGGGTACACTGAAGCTTTCTTT.

J is TRBJ1-3 and V is TRBV9; D is undetermined. Germline CDR1 SGDLS, CDR2 YYNGEE. The CDR3 runs 13 residues. Trimming took 5 bases from V and 3 from J, leaving 9 bases between them. The CDR3 nucleotides are TGTGCCAGCAGACGGGGTTTTGGAAACACCATATATTTT. Protein sequence: CASRRGFGNTIYF. Full variable domain (outside the CDR3, taken from reference TRBV9 and TRBJ1-3): DSGVTQTPKHLITATGQRVTLRCSPRSGDLSVYWYQQSLDQGLQFLIQYYNGEERAKGNILERFSAQQFPDLHSELNLSSLELGDSALYFCASRRGFGNTIYFGEGSWLTVV.

V is TRBV6-5 and J is TRBJ1-1, with TRBD1 matching 7 bases. CDR3 size: 12 residues. CDR1 MNHEY and CDR2 SVGAGI come from the germline V gene. Germline trimming cut 6 bases from V and 8 bases from J; bases unmatched to any gene: 6. The CDR3 region is CASSQPGQEAFF. For the CDR3, the DNA is TGTGCCAGCAGCCAACCGGGACAGGAAGCTTTCTTT.

The CDR3 DNA is TGTGCCAGCAGCCAAGCGCCAGGCCCTGAGGGGCAGTTCTTC. This translates into CASSQAPGPEGQFF. This chain connects TRBV3-1 (or the pseudogene TRBV3-2) to TRBJ2-1, with TRBD2 as a possible D gene (5 bases). Germline CDR1 reads LGHDT; CDR2 reads YNNKEL (reference sequence). The germline V and J ends were trimmed by 1 base and 12 bases, with 16 bases remaining between them. This CDR3 is built from 14 residues.

This clone came up once. The chain couples TRBV6-2 or TRBV6-3 to TRBJ1-2; D perhaps matches TRBD1 (6 bases). Trimming shortened V by 5 bases and J by 5 bases, and 9 bases separated the two germline ends. The CDR3 is 12 residues long. Per the germline V gene, CDR1 is MNHEY and CDR2 is SVGEGT. CDR3 sequence (DNA): TGTGCCAGCAGTGAGGACAGATATGGCTACACCTTC. The encoded protein is CASSEDRYGYTF.

The rearrangement links TRBV20-1 to TRBJ1-5; 8 nucleotides line up with TRBD1. Germline V gene lookup returns CDR1 DFQATT and CDR2 SNEGSKA (reference sequence). This CDR3 comprises 14 residues. V lost 3 bases to trimming and J lost 6 bases; unmatched junction nucleotides: 7. CDR3 bases: TGCAGTGCTAGTCCTCCAGGGGGCAGTCAGCCCCAGCATTTT. Translating gives CSASPPGGSQPQHF.

The rearrangement links TRBV5-4 to TRBJ2-3, with TRBD2 matching over 7 bases. In germline, CDR1 is SGHNT, CDR2 YYREEE (reference sequence). After removal of 4 bases from V and 1 base from J, the junction contained 6 bases not matched to a gene. This CDR3 spans 15 amino acids. The DNA for the CDR3 is TGTGCCAGCAGCCGAACTAGCGACCGCACAGATACGCAGTATTTT. Translated, it gives CASSRTSDRTDTQYF.

This chain links TRBV7-9 with TRBJ1-1; the D gene is possibly TRBD1 (5 bases). CDR1 is SEHNR, CDR2 FQNEAQ, per germline (reference sequence). The CDR3 contains 15 residues. With 2 bases removed from V and 0 bases from J, the gap between germline ends came to 10 bases. DNA for the CDR3: TGTGCCAGCAGCTTATGGTCGACAGTGAACACTGAAGCTTTCTTT. Its translation: CASSLWSTVNTEAFF.

The rearrangement joins TRBV6-1 to TRBJ2-1; D is ambiguous. The length of the CDR3 is 13 residues. Germline assignment: CDR1 MNHNS and CDR2 SASEGT. Trimming took off 1 base at V and 8 bases at J, with 9 bases between the two ends. This chain's CDR3 is CASSEDPNHEQFF. The CDR3 DNA sequence: TGTGCCAGCAGTGAAGACCCTAACCATGAGCAGTTCTTC.